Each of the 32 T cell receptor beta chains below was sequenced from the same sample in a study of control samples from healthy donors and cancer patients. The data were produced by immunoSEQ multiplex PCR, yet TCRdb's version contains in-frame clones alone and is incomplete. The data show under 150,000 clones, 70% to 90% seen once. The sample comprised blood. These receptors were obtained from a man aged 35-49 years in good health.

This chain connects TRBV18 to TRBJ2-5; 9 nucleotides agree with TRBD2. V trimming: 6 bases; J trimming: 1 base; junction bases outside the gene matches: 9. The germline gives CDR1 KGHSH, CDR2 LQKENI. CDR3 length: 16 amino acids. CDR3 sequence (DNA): TGTGCCAGCTCCCCCCGGGGAGCGGGGGGCCAAGAGACCCAGTACTTC. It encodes CASSPRGAGGQETQYF.

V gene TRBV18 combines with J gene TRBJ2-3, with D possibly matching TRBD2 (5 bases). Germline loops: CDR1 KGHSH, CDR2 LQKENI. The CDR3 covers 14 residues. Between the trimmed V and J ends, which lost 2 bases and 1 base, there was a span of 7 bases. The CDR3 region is CASSPYGGTDTQYF. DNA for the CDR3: TGTGCCAGCTCACCATACGGGGGCACAGATACGCAGTATTTT.

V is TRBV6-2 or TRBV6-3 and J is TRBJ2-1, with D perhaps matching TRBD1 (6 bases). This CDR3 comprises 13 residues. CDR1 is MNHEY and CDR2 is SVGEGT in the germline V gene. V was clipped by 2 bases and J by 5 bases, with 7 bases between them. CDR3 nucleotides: TGTGCCAGCAGTTACGAGGGGGACAATGAGCAGTTCTTC. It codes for CASSYEGDNEQFF.

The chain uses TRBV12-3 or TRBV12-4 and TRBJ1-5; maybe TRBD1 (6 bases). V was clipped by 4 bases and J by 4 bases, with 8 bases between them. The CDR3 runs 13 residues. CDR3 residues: CASSYRENQPQHF. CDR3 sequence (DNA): TGTGCCAGCAGTTACAGGGAAAATCAGCCCCAGCATTTT.

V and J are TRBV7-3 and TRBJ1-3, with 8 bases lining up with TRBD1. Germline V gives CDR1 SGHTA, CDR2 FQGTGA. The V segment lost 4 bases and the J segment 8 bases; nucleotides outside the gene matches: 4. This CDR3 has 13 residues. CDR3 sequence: CASSSSTGDTIYF. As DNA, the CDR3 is TGTGCCAGCAGCTCCTCGACAGGGGACACCATATATTTT.

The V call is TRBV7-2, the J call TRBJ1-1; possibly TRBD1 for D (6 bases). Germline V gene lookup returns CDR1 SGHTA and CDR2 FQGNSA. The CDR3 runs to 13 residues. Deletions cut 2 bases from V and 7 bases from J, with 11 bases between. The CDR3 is CASSLRTGREAFF. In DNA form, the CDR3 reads TGTGCCAGCAGCTTACGAACAGGGCGTGAAGCTTTCTTT.

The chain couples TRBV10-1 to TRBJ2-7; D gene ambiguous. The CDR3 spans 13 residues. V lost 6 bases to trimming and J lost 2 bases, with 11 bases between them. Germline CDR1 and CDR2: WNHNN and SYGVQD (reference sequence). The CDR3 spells CASSRTVTYEQYF. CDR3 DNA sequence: TGCGCCAGCAGCAGGACCGTTACCTACGAGCAGTACTTC.

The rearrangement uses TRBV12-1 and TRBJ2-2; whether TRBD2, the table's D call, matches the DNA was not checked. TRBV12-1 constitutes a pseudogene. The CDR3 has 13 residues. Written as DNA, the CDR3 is TGTGCCAGCAGCTTTCCCGGGGACGGGGAGCTGTTTTTT. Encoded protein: CASSFPGDGELFF.

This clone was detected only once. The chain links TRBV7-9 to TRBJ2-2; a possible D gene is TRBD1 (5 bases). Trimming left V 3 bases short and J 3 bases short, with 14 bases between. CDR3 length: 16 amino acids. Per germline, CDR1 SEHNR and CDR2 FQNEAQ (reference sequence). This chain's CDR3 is CASSLRRVVDTGELFF. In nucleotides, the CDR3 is TGTGCCAGCAGCTTGCGCAGGGTAGTGGACACCGGGGAGCTGTTTTTT.

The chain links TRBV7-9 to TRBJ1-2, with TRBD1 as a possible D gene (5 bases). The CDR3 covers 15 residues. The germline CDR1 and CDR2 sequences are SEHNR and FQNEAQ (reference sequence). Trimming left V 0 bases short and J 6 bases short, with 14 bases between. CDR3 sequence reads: CASSLAVGGIDGYTF. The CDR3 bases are TGTGCCAGCAGCTTAGCGGTCGGGGGGATCGATGGCTACACCTTC.

For the CDR3, the DNA is TGTGCCAGCAGGGGGGGACAGGTCTTGAACACTGAAGCTTTCTTT. As protein: CASRGGQVLNTEAFF. The rearrangement uses TRBV27 and TRBJ1-1, with TRBD1 matching 8 bases. The CDR3 is 15 residues long. The trim removed 6 bases at V and 0 bases at J, leaving 6 bases unmatched. Per the germline V gene, CDR1 is MNHEY and CDR2 is SMNVEV (reference sequence).

CDR3 nucleotides: TGTGCCAGCAGCCAGGGACAGGGGGATTCACCCCTCCACTTT. Amino acid sequence: CASSQGQGDSPLHF. The chain has TRBV3-1 (or the pseudogene TRBV3-2) and TRBJ1-6; 11 bases match TRBD1. The CDR3 sequence is 14 residues long. CDR1 is LGHDT, CDR2 YNNKEL, per germline (reference sequence). Unmatched junction bases numbered 0, after V lost 3 bases and J lost 8 bases.

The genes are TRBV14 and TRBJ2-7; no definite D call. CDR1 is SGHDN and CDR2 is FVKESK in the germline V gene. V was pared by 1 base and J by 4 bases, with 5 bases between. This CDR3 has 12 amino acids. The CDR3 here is CASSQVWYEQYF. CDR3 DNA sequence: TGTGCCAGCAGCCAAGTGTGGTACGAGCAGTACTTC.

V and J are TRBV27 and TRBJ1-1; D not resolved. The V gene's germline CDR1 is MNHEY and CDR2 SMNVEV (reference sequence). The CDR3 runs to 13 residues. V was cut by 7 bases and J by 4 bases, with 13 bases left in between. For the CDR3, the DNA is TGTGCCAGCACTAGGGAGGTGGGCACTGAAGCTTTCTTT. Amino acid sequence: CASTREVGTEAFF.

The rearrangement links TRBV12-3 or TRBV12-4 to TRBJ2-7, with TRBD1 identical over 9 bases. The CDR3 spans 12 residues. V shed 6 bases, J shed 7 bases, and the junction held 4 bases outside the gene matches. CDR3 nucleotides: TGTGCCAGCAGCATGACAGGGGGAGAGCAGTACTTC. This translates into CASSMTGGEQYF.

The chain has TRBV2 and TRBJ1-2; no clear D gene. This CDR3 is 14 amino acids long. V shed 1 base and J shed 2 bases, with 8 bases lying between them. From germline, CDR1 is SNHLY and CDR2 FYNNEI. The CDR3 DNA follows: TGTGCCAGCAGTGAAGGGGAGGTGAACTATGGCTACACCTTC. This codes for CASSEGEVNYGYTF.

The CDR3 bases are TGTGCCAGCAGCCCGGGTCTGGGGGTGCACGAGCAGTACTTC. As protein: CASSPGLGVHEQYF. The genes are TRBV5-4 and TRBJ2-7; the D call may be TRBD1 or TRBD2 (5 bases each). Germline CDR1 and CDR2: SGHNT and YYREEE (reference sequence). The CDR3 is made up of 14 amino acids. The ends were cut back, 4 bases at V and 5 bases at J, with 16 bases in the middle.

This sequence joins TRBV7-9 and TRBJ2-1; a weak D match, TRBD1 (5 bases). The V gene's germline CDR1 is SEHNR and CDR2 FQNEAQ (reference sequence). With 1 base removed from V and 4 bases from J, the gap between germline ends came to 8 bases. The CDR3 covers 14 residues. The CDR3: CASSLGQSYNEQFF. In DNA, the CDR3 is TGTGCCAGCAGCTTAGGACAGTCATACAATGAGCAGTTCTTC.

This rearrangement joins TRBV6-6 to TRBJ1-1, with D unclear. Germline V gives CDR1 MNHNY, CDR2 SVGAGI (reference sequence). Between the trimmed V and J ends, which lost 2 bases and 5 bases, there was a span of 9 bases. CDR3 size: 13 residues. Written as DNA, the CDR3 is TGTGCCAGCAGTTACGACCCCAGGACTGAAGCTTTCTTT. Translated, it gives CASSYDPRTEAFF.

CDR3 DNA sequence: TGTGCCAGCAGTGCAGTGGAGGGCAATGAGCAGTTCTTC. Residues: CASSAVEGNEQFF. The J gene is TRBJ2-1, the V gene TRBV2, with D tentatively TRBD2 (6 bases). Germline lookup yields CDR1 SNHLY and CDR2 FYNNEI. The CDR3 length is 13 residues. Trimming took off 4 bases at V and 6 bases at J, with 10 bases between the two ends. Full variable domain (remainder filled in from reference TRBV2 and TRBJ2-1): EPEVTQTPSHQVTQMGQEVILRCVPISNHLYFYWYRQILGQKVEFLVSFYNNEISEKSEIFDDQFSVERPDGSNFTLKIRSTKLEDSAMYFCASSAVEGNEQFFGPGTRLTVL.

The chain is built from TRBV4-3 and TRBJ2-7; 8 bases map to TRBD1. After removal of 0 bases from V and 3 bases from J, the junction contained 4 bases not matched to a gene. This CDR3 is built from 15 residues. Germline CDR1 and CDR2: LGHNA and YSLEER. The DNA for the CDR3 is TGCGCCAGCAGCCAAGATAGGGACAGGCGCTACGAGCAGTACTTC. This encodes CASSQDRDRRYEQYF.

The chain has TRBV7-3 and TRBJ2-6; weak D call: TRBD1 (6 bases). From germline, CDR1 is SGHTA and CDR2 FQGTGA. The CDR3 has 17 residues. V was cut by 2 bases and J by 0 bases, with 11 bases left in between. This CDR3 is CASSLWVRGSGANVLTF. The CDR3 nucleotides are TGTGCCAGCAGCTTATGGGTCAGGGGCTCTGGGGCCAACGTCCTGACTTTC.

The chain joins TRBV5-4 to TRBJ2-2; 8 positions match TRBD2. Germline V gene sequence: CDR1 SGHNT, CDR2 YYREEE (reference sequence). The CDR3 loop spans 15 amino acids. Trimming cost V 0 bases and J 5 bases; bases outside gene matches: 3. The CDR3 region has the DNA TGTGCCAGCAGCTTGGCACTAGCGGAGACCGGGGAGCTGTTTTTT. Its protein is CASSLALAETGELFF.

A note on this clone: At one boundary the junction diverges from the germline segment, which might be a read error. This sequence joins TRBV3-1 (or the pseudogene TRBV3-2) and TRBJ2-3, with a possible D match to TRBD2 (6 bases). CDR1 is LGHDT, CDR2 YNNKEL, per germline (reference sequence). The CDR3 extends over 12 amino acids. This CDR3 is CASSWGGALRDF. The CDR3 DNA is TGTGCCAGCAGCTGGGGCGGGGCCCTAAGGGATTTT.

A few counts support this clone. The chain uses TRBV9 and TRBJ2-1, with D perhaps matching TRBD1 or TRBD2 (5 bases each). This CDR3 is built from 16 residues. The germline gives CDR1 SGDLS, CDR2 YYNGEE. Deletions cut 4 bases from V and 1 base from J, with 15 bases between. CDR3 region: CASSPDGTGSYNEQFF. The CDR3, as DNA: TGTGCCAGCAGCCCCGACGGGACGGGTTCCTACAATGAGCAGTTCTTC. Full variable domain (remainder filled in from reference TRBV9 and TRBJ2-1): DSGVTQTPKHLITATGQRVTLRCSPRSGDLSVYWYQQSLDQGLQFLIQYYNGEERAKGNILERFSAQQFPDLHSELNLSSLELGDSALYFCASSPDGTGSYNEQFFGPGTRLTVL.

CDR3 loop: CASSMEDSSGNTIYF. The DNA of the CDR3 is TGTGCCAGTAGTATGGAGGACAGCTCTGGAAACACCATATATTTT. The chain links TRBV19 to TRBJ1-3, with a weak D call TRBD1 (6 bases). Germline V gene data show CDR1 as LNHDA and CDR2 as SQIVND (reference sequence). Trimming removed 3 bases from V and 0 bases from J, with 9 bases in between. The CDR3 sequence is 15 residues long. Supplemented by reference TRBV19 and TRBJ1-3, the full variable domain reads DGGITQSPKYLFRKEGQNVTLSCEQNLNHDAMYWYRQDPGQGLRLIYYSQIVNDFQKGDIAEGYSVSREKKESFPLTVTSAQKNPTAFYLCASSMEDSSGNTIYFGEGSWLTVV.

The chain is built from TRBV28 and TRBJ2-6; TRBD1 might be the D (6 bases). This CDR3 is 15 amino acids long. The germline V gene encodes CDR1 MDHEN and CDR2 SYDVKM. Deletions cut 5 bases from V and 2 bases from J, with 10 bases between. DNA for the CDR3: TGTGCCAGCAGTCCACAGGGTGCTGGGGCCAACGTCCTGACTTTC. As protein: CASSPQGAGANVLTF.

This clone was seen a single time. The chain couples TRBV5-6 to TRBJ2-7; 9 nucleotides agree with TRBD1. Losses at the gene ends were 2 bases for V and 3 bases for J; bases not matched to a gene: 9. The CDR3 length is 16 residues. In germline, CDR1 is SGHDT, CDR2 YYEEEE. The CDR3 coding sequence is TGTGCCAGCAGCTTAAATTCCGGGACAGGGCGCTACGAGCAGTACTTC. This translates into CASSLNSGTGRYEQYF.

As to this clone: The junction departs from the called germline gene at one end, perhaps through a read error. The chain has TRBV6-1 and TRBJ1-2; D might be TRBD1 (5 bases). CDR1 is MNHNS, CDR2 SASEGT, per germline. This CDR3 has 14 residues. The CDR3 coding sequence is TGTGCCAGCAGGGAAGGGACCCGGCGAGGAGGCTACACCTTC. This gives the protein CASREGTRRGGYTF.

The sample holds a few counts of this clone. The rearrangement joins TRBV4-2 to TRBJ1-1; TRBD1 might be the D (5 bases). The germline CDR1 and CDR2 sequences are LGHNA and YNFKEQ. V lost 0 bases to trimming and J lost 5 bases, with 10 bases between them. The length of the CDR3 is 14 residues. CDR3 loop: CASSQDDSPTEAFF. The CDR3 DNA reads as TGTGCCAGCAGCCAAGACGACAGCCCTACTGAAGCTTTCTTT.

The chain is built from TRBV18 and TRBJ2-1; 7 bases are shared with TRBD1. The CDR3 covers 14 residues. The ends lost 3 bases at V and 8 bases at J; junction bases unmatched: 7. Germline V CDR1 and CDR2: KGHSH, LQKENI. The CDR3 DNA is TGTGCCAGCTCACCCCGACAGGGTTTAGATGAGCAGTTCTTC. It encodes CASSPRQGLDEQFF.

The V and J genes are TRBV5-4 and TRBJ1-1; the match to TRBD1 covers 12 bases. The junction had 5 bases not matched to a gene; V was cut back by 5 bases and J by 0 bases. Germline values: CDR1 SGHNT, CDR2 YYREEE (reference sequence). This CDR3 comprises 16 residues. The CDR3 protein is CASRGGQGAMNTEAFF. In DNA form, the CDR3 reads TGTGCCAGCAGGGGGGGACAGGGGGCCATGAACACTGAAGCTTTCTTT.